These 13 T cell receptor beta chains share one sample of origin, sequenced in a study of shared clonotypes between healthy human individuals. Assay used: immunoSEQ multiplex PCR; TCRdb lists only in-frame clones, some missing. The profile covers roughly 2,500,000 clones, with approximately 93% appearing a single time and 0.36% taken by the ten largest. The sample comprised naive CD4+ T cells from PBMCs. Subset described: CD45RA+ positively selected. Receptor source: a man younger than 30 in good health. Some clones in this sample may be carry-over from other donors' samples.

As for this clone: Other nucleotide sequences in the sample specify the same CDR3. The genes are TRBV5-8 and TRBJ2-1; D remains unclear. The V gene's germline CDR1 is SGHTS and CDR2 YDEGEE. The germline V and J ends were trimmed by 0 bases and 4 bases, with 5 bases remaining between them. There are 13 residues in the CDR3. The CDR3 sequence: CASSLVRYNEQFF. CDR3 DNA: TGTGCCAGCAGCTTGGTACGGTACAATGAGCAGTTCTTC.

The V gene is TRBV15, the J gene TRBJ2-2, with D hard to call. V was pared by 0 bases and J by 1 base, with 9 bases between. The CDR3 is 16 residues long. Germline CDR1 and CDR2: LNHNV and YYDKDF (reference sequence). This CDR3 reads CATSRDPYQNTGELFF. The CDR3 region has the DNA TGTGCCACCAGCAGAGATCCTTACCAGAACACCGGGGAGCTGTTTTTT.

The rearrangement links TRBV4-1 to TRBJ2-5; maybe TRBD1 (5 bases). V lost 3 bases and J 1 base, leaving 12 bases between the germline ends. CDR1 MGHRA and CDR2 YSYEKL come from the germline V gene. The CDR3 is made up of 15 amino acids. CDR3 nucleotides: TGCGCCAGCAGCCACTTAAGGGGATCCCAAGAGACCCAGTACTTC. This encodes CASSHLRGSQETQYF.

The chain couples TRBV4-3 to TRBJ2-7; the D call may be TRBD1 or TRBD2 (7 bases each). This CDR3 has 15 residues. Trimming cost V 0 bases and J 2 bases, with 11 bases left between them. Germline V gene data show CDR1 as LGHNA and CDR2 as YSLEER. The CDR3 spells CASSQEGGGPYEQYF. Here the CDR3 DNA reads TGCGCCAGCAGCCAAGAGGGAGGGGGCCCCTACGAGCAGTACTTC.

As DNA, the CDR3 is TGTGCCAGCATCCCGGACAGAGGCGAGCAGTTCTTC. This gives the protein CASIPDRGEQFF. This rearrangement joins TRBV28 to TRBJ2-1, with D perhaps matching TRBD1 (6 bases). Germline V gene lookup returns CDR1 MDHEN and CDR2 SYDVKM. The CDR3 is 12 residues long. V was pared by 7 bases and J by 10 bases, with 14 bases between. Drawing the rest from reference TRBV28 and TRBJ2-1, the complete variable domain is DVKVTQSSRYLVKRTGEKVFLECVQDMDHENMFWYRQDPGLGLRLIYFSYDVKMKEKGDIPEGYSVSREKKERFSLILESASTNQTSMYLCASIPDRGEQFFGPGTRLTVL.

Comment on this clone: The same CDR3 also results from other DNA sequences found in this sample. Written as DNA, the CDR3 is TGCGCCAGCAGTCGCAGCGGGACCTACGAGCAGTACTTC. Encoded protein: CASSRSGTYEQYF. The J gene is TRBJ2-7, the V gene TRBV5-1; 7 bases align to TRBD2. The CDR3 is made up of 13 amino acids. V trimming: 5 bases; J trimming: 2 bases; junction bases outside the gene matches: 4. Looked up from germline, CDR1 is SGHRS and CDR2 is YFSETQ.

The chain links TRBV27 to TRBJ1-3; D may be TRBD1 (5 bases). The V end was cut by 0 bases, the J end by 4 bases, with 10 bases between. CDR1 MNHEY and CDR2 SMNVEV come from the germline V gene (reference sequence). This CDR3 comprises 15 residues. The CDR3 here is CASSLSPGRGNTIYF. CDR3 bases: TGTGCCAGCAGTTTATCGCCGGGACGAGGAAACACCATATATTTT.

V and J are TRBV7-9 and TRBJ1-6; D might be TRBD1 (6 bases). Trimming cost V 5 bases and J 11 bases, with 13 bases left between them. The germline gives CDR1 SEHNR, CDR2 FQNEAQ (reference sequence). CDR3 length: 13 residues. The CDR3 reads CASSAGQGAPLHF. CDR3 in DNA: TGTGCCAGCAGCGCGGGACAAGGGGCACCCCTCCACTTT.

This clone was detected only once. The chain has TRBV28 and TRBJ1-1; 7 bases align to TRBD1. Losses at the gene ends were 5 bases for V and 6 bases for J; bases not matched to a gene: 12. The germline V gene has CDR1 MDHEN and CDR2 SYDVKM. This CDR3 region has 15 residues. The CDR3 sequence is CASSLRNRGVAEAFF. CDR3 DNA sequence: TGTGCCAGCAGTCTACGGAACAGGGGTGTCGCTGAAGCTTTCTTT. Variable domain in full (rest from reference TRBV28 and TRBJ1-1): DVKVTQSSRYLVKRTGEKVFLECVQDMDHENMFWYRQDPGLGLRLIYFSYDVKMKEKGDIPEGYSVSREKKERFSLILESASTNQTSMYLCASSLRNRGVAEAFFGQGTRLTVV.

The chain carries TRBV11-2 and TRBJ1-1; the D gene is possibly TRBD1 (6 bases). V dropped 1 base and J dropped 5 bases, with 14 bases sitting between them. The germline V gene has CDR1 SGHAT and CDR2 FQNNGV. This CDR3 is 15 amino acids long. CDR3 nucleotides: TGTGCCAGCAGCTTAGTACAGGGTGTTTGGACTGAAGCTTTCTTT. Translating gives CASSLVQGVWTEAFF.

With regard to this clone: Other DNA sequences of this sample code for an identical CDR3. This chain joins TRBV10-3 and TRBJ1-1; possibly TRBD1 for D (6 bases). Trimming took 7 bases from V and 6 from J, leaving 12 bases between them. This CDR3 is 12 amino acids long. Germline V gene lookup returns CDR1 ENHRY and CDR2 SYGVKD. In DNA form, the CDR3 reads TGTGCCATCACTGGGGGGGGCTCTGAAGCTTTCTTT. This sequence encodes CAITGGGSEAFF.

V usage is TRBV5-1 and J usage is TRBJ1-3; D may be TRBD1 (5 bases). Germline lookup yields CDR1 SGHRS and CDR2 YFSETQ. V dropped 4 bases and J dropped 2 bases, with 16 bases sitting between them. The CDR3 consists of 16 residues. This CDR3 reads CASSQTAGHTGNTIYF. CDR3 coding DNA: TGCGCCAGCAGCCAGACCGCAGGACACACTGGAAACACCATATATTTT.

Comments on this clone: Other DNA sequences in this specimen translate into the identical CDR3. The genes are TRBV5-4 and TRBJ2-3; 9 nucleotides agree with TRBD1. The V gene's germline CDR1 is SGHNT and CDR2 YYREEE (reference sequence). J gave up 3 bases and V 3 bases, and 2 bases lay outside the gene matches. The CDR3 is 14 amino acids. The CDR3 sequence is CASSSGQGTDTQYF. As DNA, the CDR3 is TGTGCCAGCAGCTCTGGACAGGGGACAGATACGCAGTATTTT.